A selection of T cell receptor beta chains follows, all from one sample in a study of neurological immune-mediated disorders. One entry per CDR3 protein results from TCRdb running MiXCR on the 5' RACE reads. The data show under 40,000 distinct CDR3 sequences, with under 4% seen just once and about 8% held by the top ten. The specimen sequenced was PBMCs. Source of these receptors: a woman in her sixties with multiple sclerosis. CDR3s include the opening cysteine and the closing phenylalanine or tryptophan.

V gene: TRBV6-6
J gene: TRBJ2-1
CDR3 protein: CASSRDLVNEQFF

V gene: TRBV5-1
J gene: TRBJ2-1
CDR3 protein: CASSPGVAGRRSYNEQFF

V gene: TRBV7-6
J gene: TRBJ1-2
CDR3 protein: CASSPPGGDRDGYTF

V gene: TRBV20-1
J gene: TRBJ2-4
CDR3 protein: CSARDHVLTLAKNIQYF

V gene: TRBV15
J gene: TRBJ1-2
CDR3 protein: CATSRVSTTNYGYTF

V gene: TRBV20-1
J gene: TRBJ2-3
CDR3 protein: CSAPTGGNTDTQYF

V gene: TRBV7-2
J gene: TRBJ2-7
CDR3 protein: CASSLAALSAYEQYF

V gene: TRBV6-5
J gene: TRBJ2-7
CDR3 protein: CASRKDGNEQYF

V gene: TRBV5-1
J gene: TRBJ1-2
CDR3 protein: CASSSSVRNYGYTF

V gene: TRBV5-1
J gene: TRBJ1-1
CDR3 protein: CASSSVPGQGVGTEAFF

V gene: TRBV5-1
J gene: TRBJ1-3
CDR3 protein: CASSLEGFRDTIYF

V gene: TRBV18
J gene: TRBJ1-4
CDR3 protein: CASSPRTGEEKLFF

V gene: TRBV14
J gene: TRBJ2-1
CDR3 protein: CASSHGTSDYNEQFF

V gene: TRBV20-1
J gene: TRBJ2-2
CDR3 protein: CSAREGAVTGELFF

V gene: TRBV5-1
J gene: TRBJ1-1
CDR3 protein: CASRFGAGGQATEAFF

V gene: TRBV20-1
J gene: TRBJ2-4
CDR3 protein: CSARYPGQVAKNIQYF

V gene: TRBV5-5
J gene: TRBJ2-7
CDR3 protein: CASRTIYEQYF

V gene: TRBV5-1
J gene: TRBJ2-2
CDR3 protein: CASSLGQGIRGGELFF

V gene: TRBV7-9
J gene: TRBJ1-1
CDR3 protein: CASSLLRGEAFF

V gene: TRBV20-1
J gene: TRBJ2-3
CDR3 protein: CSAAGGTDTQYF

V gene: TRBV7-8
J gene: TRBJ1-1
CDR3 protein: CASSPGLTEAFF

V gene: TRBV6-1
J gene: TRBJ2-7
CDR3 protein: CASSEGAGIRSYEQYF

V gene: TRBV6-5
J gene: TRBJ1-4
CDR3 protein: CASSTTVGGGEKLFF

V gene: TRBV5-1
J gene: TRBJ1-1
CDR3 protein: CASRGTGDTEAFF

V gene: TRBV27
J gene: TRBJ2-7
CDR3 protein: CASGFSPYEQYF

V gene: TRBV12-3/TRBV12-4
J gene: TRBJ2-7
CDR3 protein: CASRASGAPSYEQYF

V gene: TRBV5-1
J gene: TRBJ2-1
CDR3 protein: CASSPYRDRGNEQFF

V gene: TRBV15
J gene: TRBJ2-5
CDR3 protein: CATSRGSGETQYF

V gene: TRBV5-1
J gene: TRBJ2-1
CDR3 protein: CASSLGKGNEQFF

V gene: TRBV6-5
J gene: TRBJ1-2
CDR3 protein: CASSYTTGTNYGYTF

V gene: TRBV20-1
J gene: TRBJ2-5
CDR3 protein: CSAPNPAAGDQETQYF

V gene: TRBV2
J gene: TRBJ2-1
CDR3 protein: CASRVMEADEQFF

V gene: TRBV27
J gene: TRBJ1-1
CDR3 protein: CASSWTGDTEAFF

V gene: TRBV6-4
J gene: TRBJ1-2
CDR3 protein: CASSDDGYTF

V gene: TRBV20-1
J gene: TRBJ1-1
CDR3 protein: CSAAKGENTEAFF

V gene: TRBV11-2
J gene: TRBJ1-1
CDR3 protein: CASSLDIAAFF

V gene: TRBV5-1
J gene: TRBJ2-1
CDR3 protein: CASTSSGGAYNEQFF

V gene: TRBV7-2
J gene: TRBJ2-1
CDR3 protein: CASSQGQTTYNEQFF